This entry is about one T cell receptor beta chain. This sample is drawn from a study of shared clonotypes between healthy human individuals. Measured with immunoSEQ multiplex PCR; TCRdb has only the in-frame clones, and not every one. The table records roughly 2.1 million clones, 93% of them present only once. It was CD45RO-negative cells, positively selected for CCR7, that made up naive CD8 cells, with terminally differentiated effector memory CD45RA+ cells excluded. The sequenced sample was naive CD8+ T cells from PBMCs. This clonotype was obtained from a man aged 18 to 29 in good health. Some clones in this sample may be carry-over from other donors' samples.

This CDR3 reads CASSQRQGAYEQYF. CDR3 in DNA: TGCGCCAGCAGCCAAAGACAGGGGGCCTACGAGCAGTACTTC. J is TRBJ2-7 and V is TRBV4-1, with 9 positions matching TRBD1. Germline V gene sequence: CDR1 MGHRA, CDR2 YSYEKL. After removal of 2 bases from V and 2 bases from J, the junction contained 1 base not matched to a gene. This CDR3 is built from 14 residues.